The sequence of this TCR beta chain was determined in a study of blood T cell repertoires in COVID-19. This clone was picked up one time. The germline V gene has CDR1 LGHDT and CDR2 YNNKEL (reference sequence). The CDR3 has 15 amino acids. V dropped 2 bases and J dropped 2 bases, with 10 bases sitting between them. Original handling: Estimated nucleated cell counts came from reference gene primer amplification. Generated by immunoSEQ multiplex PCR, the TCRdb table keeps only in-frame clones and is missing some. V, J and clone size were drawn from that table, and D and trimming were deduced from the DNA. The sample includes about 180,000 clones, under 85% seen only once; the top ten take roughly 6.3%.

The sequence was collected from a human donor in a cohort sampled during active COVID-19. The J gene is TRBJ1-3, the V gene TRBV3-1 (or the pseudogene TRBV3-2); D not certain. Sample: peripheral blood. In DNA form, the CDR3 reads TGTGCCAGCAGCCAATTTGACACACCTGGAAACACCATATATTTT. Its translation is CASSQFDTPGNTIYF.